This entry describes one T cell receptor beta chain. What it binds is not known. This record belongs to a study of a mutant IDH1 vaccine in newly diagnosed glioma. Study-wide background: The treated population exhibited a male proportion of around 62%, a female proportion of 37.5%, and a mean age of 40.4 years. The earlier regimen, radiotherapy, temozolomide, or both, was most often both.

As for time point: baseline, week 1 (first vaccination visit). Treatment in this sample: pre-vaccination baseline after standard-of-care therapy. Patients carried new grade 3 or 4 IDH1-mutant astrocytomas lacking nuclear ATRX. The CDR3 has 13 amino acids. With 0 bases removed from V and 7 bases from J, the gap between germline ends came to 10 bases. Germline CDR1 SGHRS, CDR2 YFSETQ. Study-level results: Apparently, pseudoprogression bore no relation to changes among the top peripheral T cell clonotypes.

Profiling relied on immunoSEQ multiplex PCR, and the TCRdb table lists in-frame clones only, not all of them. The table has roughly 41,000 clones, roughly three quarters seen once. The chain links TRBV5-1 to TRBJ1-1; D is uncertain. The sample in question was PBMCs, obtained from a glioma patient treated with radiotherapy, temozolomide or both. The receptor's source is a man aged 35-49 years with glioma. Some clones in this sample may be carry-over from other donors' samples. Written as DNA, the CDR3 is TGCGCCAGCAGCTTGGCCCTAGACGGTGAAGCTTTCTTT. It translates to CASSLALDGEAFF.